These 24 T cell receptor beta chains originate from one sample sequenced in a study of graft-versus-host responses after intestinal transplantation (dated by TCRdb to the early 2020s). Receptor amplification or capture employed the immunoSEQ multiplex PCR assay. Entries here come from immuneACCESS through TCRdb and include only in-frame sequences with V and J called. Some clones fail to appear in such tables; in the studies checked, an unresolved V gene covers under half of the shortfall, and the cause of the remainder is unknown. The sample has under 90,000 clones on record, about 90% of them singletons. Roughly 0.72% of the sample is taken by the ten largest. The source was PBMCs, collected 98 days after intestinal transplantation. Source of these receptors: a human patient who received an intestinal transplant, so some T cells may come from the graft donor.

The chain uses TRBV6-8 and TRBJ2-2; TRBD1 aligns across 7 bases. Trimming cost V 4 bases and J 7 bases; bases outside gene matches: 6. The CDR3 is 14 amino acids. From germline, CDR1 is MNHGY and CDR2 SAAAGT. In DNA, the CDR3 is TGTGCCAGCAGTTCTAGACAGGGTAACGGGGAGCTGTTTTTT. This sequence encodes CASSSRQGNGELFF.

The V call is TRBV5-6, the J call TRBJ2-7; unclear D gene. Per germline, CDR1 SGHDT and CDR2 YYEEEE. This CDR3 comprises 12 residues. The V end was cut by 1 base, the J end by 7 bases, with 9 bases between. CDR3 nucleotides: TGTGCCAGCAGCTTGTGGAACCGGGAGCAGTACTTC. The encoded protein is CASSLWNREQYF.

This clone was observed a single time. V is TRBV29-1 and J is TRBJ2-1; D unresolved. Germline assignment: CDR1 SQVTM and CDR2 ANQGSEA. CDR3 length: 15 residues. V was pared by 2 bases and J by 7 bases, with 18 bases between. In nucleotides, the CDR3 is TGCAGCGTTGAATCCCAACAGCCGTTTGAAAATGAGCAGTTCTTC. Amino acid sequence: CSVESQQPFENEQFF.

The chain joins TRBV6-5 to TRBJ2-5, with D tentatively TRBD1 or TRBD2 (7 bases each). The V gene lost 11 bases and the J gene lost 2 bases, with 15 bases spanning the gap. Per the germline V gene, CDR1 is MNHEY and CDR2 is SVGAGI. The CDR3 spans 13 residues. The CDR3 region has the DNA TGTGCCGCCAGGGGGGGGCGGCAAGAGACCCAGTACTTC. This encodes CAARGGRQETQYF.

The DNA for the CDR3 is TGTGCCAGCAGTTACCAGGGACTAGTGGCAGAGACCCAGTACTTC. Translated: CASSYQGLVAETQYF. The chain links TRBV6-5 to TRBJ2-5; TRBD2 matches 8 bases. This CDR3 comprises 15 residues. Germline CDR1 is MNHEY and CDR2 is SVGAGI. The V and J ends lost 2 bases and 4 bases, in that order; junction bases with no gene match: 6.

The chain couples TRBV29-1 to TRBJ2-3; TRBD2 matches at 12 bases. Per the germline V gene, CDR1 is SQVTM and CDR2 is ANQGSEA. The CDR3 has 18 residues. The ends lost 5 bases at V and 2 bases at J; junction bases unmatched: 14. For the CDR3, the DNA is TGCAGCGTTTTTTTACCTAGCGGGGGGGCGGGACCCACAGATACGCAGTATTTT. It translates to CSVFLPSGGAGPTDTQYF.

This sequence joins TRBV19 and TRBJ1-5, with 8 bases lining up with TRBD1. This CDR3 region has 15 residues. The V gene end was trimmed by 5 bases and the J gene end by 2 bases; junction bases not matched to a gene: 5. Germline CDR1 LNHDA, CDR2 SQIVND (reference sequence). The CDR3 bases are TGTGCCAGTAGTGCCCCAGGGGGCGGCAATCAGCCCCAGCATTTT. Amino acid sequence: CASSAPGGGNQPQHF.

The J gene is TRBJ2-7, the V gene TRBV10-2, with 8 bases aligning to TRBD1. The CDR3 contains 15 residues. Germline CDR1 and CDR2: WSHSY and SAAADI. Germline trimming cut 5 bases from V and 3 bases from J; bases unmatched to any gene: 9. CDR3 residues: CASSSGTGLYYEQYF. The CDR3 DNA sequence: TGCGCCAGCAGTTCCGGGACAGGTCTTTACTACGAGCAGTACTTC.

In nucleotides, the CDR3 is TGCGCCAGCAGCTTAGCGGGGGGGCCTGGGCGCAATGAGCAGTTCTTC. Encoded protein: CASSLAGGPGRNEQFF. J is TRBJ2-1 and V is TRBV5-1; TRBD2 aligns across 10 bases. This CDR3 spans 16 amino acids. The ends lost 2 bases at V and 6 bases at J; junction bases unmatched: 8. Germline CDR1 and CDR2: SGHRS and YFSETQ.

The rearrangement uses TRBV9 and TRBJ1-3; D gene ambiguous. Germline V gene data show CDR1 as SGDLS and CDR2 as YYNGEE. The ends were cut back, 0 bases at V and 0 bases at J, with 13 bases in the middle. The CDR3 has 17 amino acids. The CDR3: CASSVALPESSGNTIYF. In nucleotides, the CDR3 is TGTGCCAGCAGCGTAGCTCTCCCTGAGAGCTCTGGAAACACCATATATTTT.

The chain has TRBV4-3 and TRBJ1-4; unclear D gene. The CDR3 is 16 residues long. Germline V gene lookup returns CDR1 LGHNA and CDR2 YSLEER. Trimming took off 1 base at V and 8 bases at J, with 17 bases between the two ends. The chain's CDR3 is CASSQGDRPPGEKLFF. The CDR3 region has the DNA TGCGCCAGCAGCCAAGGAGACCGGCCTCCCGGCGAAAAACTGTTTTTT.

Concerning this clone: The same CDR3 also results from other DNA sequences found in this sample. The chain is built from TRBV4-1 and TRBJ2-7, with D possibly being TRBD1 (5 bases). CDR1 and CDR2 (germline): MGHRA, YSYEKL. V dropped 0 bases and J dropped 11 bases, with 20 bases sitting between them. The CDR3 consists of 15 residues. The CDR3 reads CASSQDLQGAALKYF. CDR3 sequence (DNA): TGCGCCAGCAGCCAAGATCTCCAAGGGGCCGCCTTGAAGTACTTC.

The chain combines TRBV7-3 with TRBJ2-1; perhaps TRBD2 as D (6 bases). The germline V gene has CDR1 SGHTA and CDR2 FQGTGA. This CDR3 comprises 16 residues. The ends were cut back, 1 base at V and 4 bases at J, with 14 bases in the middle. The CDR3 sequence is CASSLIPGEEYNEQFF. The DNA for the CDR3 is TGTGCCAGCAGCTTAATTCCGGGGGAGGAGTACAATGAGCAGTTCTTC. Based on the CDR3 plus reference TRBV7-3 and TRBJ2-1, the full variable domain is GAGVSQTPSNKVTEKGKYVELRCDPISGHTALYWYRQSLGQGPEFLIYFQGTGAADDSGLPNDRFFAVRPEGSVSTLKIQRTERGDSAVYLCASSLIPGEEYNEQFFGPGTRLTVL.

CDR3 DNA sequence: TGTGCCAGCAGCTTAGAAACAGGGGATCAGCCCCAGCATTTT. Translation: CASSLETGDQPQHF. The genes are TRBV7-9 and TRBJ1-5; 7 positions agree with TRBD1. The CDR3 is 14 amino acids. Germline-derived CDR1 and CDR2 are SEHNR and FQNEAQ (reference sequence). The junction had 2 bases not matched to a gene; V was cut back by 1 base and J by 5 bases.

The chain carries TRBV5-1 and TRBJ2-5; D assignment may be TRBD1 or TRBD2 (5 bases each). Germline V gives CDR1 SGHRS, CDR2 YFSETQ. The CDR3 spans 15 residues. Trimming left V 6 bases short and J 0 bases short, with 15 bases between. In nucleotides, the CDR3 is TGCGCCAGCAACTGGCAGGGAGAGTACCAAGAGACCCAGTACTTC. It is translated as CASNWQGEYQETQYF.

This chain links TRBV10-3 with TRBJ1-3, with a tentative D call TRBD1 (5 bases). Trimming pared 3 bases from V and 6 bases from J, leaving 15 bases between. Germline assignment: CDR1 ENHRY and CDR2 SYGVKD. The CDR3 loop spans 15 amino acids. The CDR3 DNA reads TGTGCCATCAGTGATTCTAAGGGGCGCGTAAACACCATATATTTT. This translates into CAISDSKGRVNTIYF.

The J gene is TRBJ1-6, the V gene TRBV6-1, with D perhaps TRBD1 (6 bases). This CDR3 has 15 residues. The V gene's germline CDR1 is MNHNS and CDR2 SASEGT. V shed 10 bases and J shed 10 bases, with 23 bases lying between them. CDR3 nucleotides: TGTGCCACACAAACAAAAACAGGGAGAGGCTCACCCCTCCACTTT. Translation gives CATQTKTGRGSPLHF.

The chain combines TRBV10-3 with TRBJ2-3; 9 bases are a match to TRBD2. This CDR3 spans 15 amino acids. CDR1 ENHRY and CDR2 SYGVKD come from the germline V gene. After removal of 5 bases from V and 1 base from J, the junction contained 4 bases not matched to a gene. The CDR3 nucleotides are TGTGCCATCAGTCTTCAGCGGGAGGGCACAGATACGCAGTATTTT. This gives the protein CAISLQREGTDTQYF.

The genes are TRBV4-1 and TRBJ1-4; TRBD1 matches at 9 bases. J gave up 8 bases and V 3 bases, and 10 bases lay outside the gene matches. Germline values: CDR1 MGHRA, CDR2 YSYEKL. This CDR3 is built from 16 residues. The CDR3 nucleotides read TGCGCCAGCAGCCAGAGACTCCGGGACAGGGAGGAAAAACTGTTTTTT. It specifies CASSQRLRDREEKLFF.

The chain joins TRBV15 to TRBJ1-6; a weak D match, TRBD1 (5 bases). Trimming removed 5 bases from V and 0 bases from J, with 8 bases in between. The CDR3 totals 15 residues. Germline V gene sequence: CDR1 LNHNV, CDR2 YYDKDF (reference sequence). DNA for the CDR3: TGTGCCACCAGCGAGCAGGGCTCCTATAATTCACCCCTCCACTTT. Its protein is CATSEQGSYNSPLHF.

The chain carries TRBV6-4 and TRBJ2-3, with TRBD2 matching 7 bases. The germline gives CDR1 MRHNA, CDR2 SNTAGT. This CDR3 spans 17 amino acids. V dropped 0 bases and J dropped 3; count of bases not matched to a gene: 9. The CDR3 protein is CASSDSTSALGTDTQYF. The CDR3 DNA reads as TGTGCCAGCAGTGACTCTACTAGCGCCCTGGGAACAGATACGCAGTATTTT.

The chain couples TRBV30 to TRBJ2-3, with 10 bases identical to TRBD2. Germline V gene sequence: CDR1 GTSNPN, CDR2 SVGIG (reference sequence). After removal of 2 bases from V and 5 bases from J, the junction contained 7 bases not matched to a gene. The length of the CDR3 is 15 residues. The CDR3 protein is CAWSRLAGEGDTQYF. CDR3 nucleotides: TGTGCCTGGAGTAGGCTAGCGGGAGAAGGAGATACGCAGTATTTT.

The chain couples TRBV7-9 to TRBJ1-2; the D gene is possibly TRBD1 (5 bases). The germline V gene has CDR1 SEHNR and CDR2 FQNEAQ (reference sequence). The CDR3 consists of 14 residues. The CDR3 bases are TGTGCGGTGGATTTGTTGCAGGGTAGTTATGGCTACACCTTC. Translation gives CAVDLLQGSYGYTF.

The rearrangement links TRBV7-9 to TRBJ1-1, with 7 bases lining up with TRBD1. The CDR3 has 14 amino acids. V shed 2 bases and J 4 bases; nucleotides not matched to a gene: 4. Germline CDR1 SEHNR, CDR2 FQNEAQ (reference sequence). CDR3 protein: CASSLQQGSTEAFF. The CDR3 region has the DNA TGTGCCAGCAGCTTACAACAGGGGAGCACTGAAGCTTTCTTT.